The clone carrying this TCR beta chain has just one count. As yet, its antigen is unknown. This sample stems from a study of T cell repertoires and HLA-DP antigens. Study overall: Transduced HeLa cells presented HLA-DP to CD4+ T cells.

Clones were read by immunoSEQ multiplex PCR, and TCRdb kept only the in-frame ones, dropping some. The sample holds roughly 110,000 clones; roughly 92% are singletons and the top ten take about 0.27%. Study observations and caveats: Naive and memory CD4+ repertoires were not analysed separately. Clones undetected before culture averaged 36.3% against one allele and approximately 50% against the other. Pre-culture clonality, about 0.042, was far below sorted CD137+ clonality of 0.3 to 0.45.

The V gene's germline CDR1 is SNHLY and CDR2 FYNNEI. The V and J ends lost 6 bases and 2 bases respectively, with 11 bases between them. The CDR3 totals 13 residues. This receptor was taken from a woman between 18 and 29 years old in good health and CMV-seronegative. The sequencing sample was made of CD4+ T cells from PBMCs. The chain carries TRBV2 and TRBJ2-7; a possible D gene is TRBD1 (6 bases). The CDR3 DNA sequence: TGTGCCAGCAGCGGGGACATTCCCTACGAGCAGTACTTC. Translated: CASSGDIPYEQYF. Full variable domain (rest looked up from reference TRBV2 and TRBJ2-7): EPEVTQTPSHQVTQMGQEVILRCVPISNHLYFYWYRQILGQKVEFLVSFYNNEISEKSEIFDDQFSVERPDGSNFTLKIRSTKLEDSAMYFCASSGDIPYEQYFGPGTRLTVT.